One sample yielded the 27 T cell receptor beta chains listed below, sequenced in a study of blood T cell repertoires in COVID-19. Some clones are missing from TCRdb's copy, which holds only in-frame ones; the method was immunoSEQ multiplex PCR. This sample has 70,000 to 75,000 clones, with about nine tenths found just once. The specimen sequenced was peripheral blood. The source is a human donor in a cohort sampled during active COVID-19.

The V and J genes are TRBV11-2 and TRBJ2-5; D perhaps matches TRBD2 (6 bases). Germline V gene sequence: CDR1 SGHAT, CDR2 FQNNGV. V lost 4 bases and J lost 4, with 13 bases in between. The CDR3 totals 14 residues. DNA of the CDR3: TGTGCCAGCAGCTGGGGGGACGTAAGAGAGACCCAGTACTTC. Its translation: CASSWGDVRETQYF.

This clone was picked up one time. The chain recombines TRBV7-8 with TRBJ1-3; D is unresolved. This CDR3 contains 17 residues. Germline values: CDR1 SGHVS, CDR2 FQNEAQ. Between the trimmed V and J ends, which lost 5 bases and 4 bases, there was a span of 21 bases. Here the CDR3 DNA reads TGTGCCAGCAGCCACCGCCTGCTACCCCCTCTAGGAAACACCATATATTTT. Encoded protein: CASSHRLLPPLGNTIYF.

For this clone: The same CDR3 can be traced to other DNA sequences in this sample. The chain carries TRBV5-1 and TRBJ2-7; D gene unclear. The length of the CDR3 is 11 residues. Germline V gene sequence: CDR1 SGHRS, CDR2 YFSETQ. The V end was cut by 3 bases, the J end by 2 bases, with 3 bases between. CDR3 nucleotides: TGCGCCAGCAGCTCTACCTACGAGCAGTACTTC. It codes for CASSSTYEQYF.

The CDR3 region has the DNA TGTGCCAGCAGCTCCCACAGCGGGAGCTACGAGCAGTACTTC. Protein product: CASSSHSGSYEQYF. The chain carries TRBV28 and TRBJ2-7; 8 nucleotides match TRBD2. Germline CDR1 and CDR2: MDHEN and SYDVKM. The CDR3 runs to 14 residues. With V trimmed by 6 bases and J by 3 bases, 7 bases remained unmatched.

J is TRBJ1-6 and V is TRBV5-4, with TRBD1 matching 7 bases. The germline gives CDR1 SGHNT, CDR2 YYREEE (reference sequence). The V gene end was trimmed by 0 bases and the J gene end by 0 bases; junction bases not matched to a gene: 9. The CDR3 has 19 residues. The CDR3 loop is CASSLVGTARSSYNSPLHF. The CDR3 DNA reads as TGTGCCAGCAGCTTGGTGGGGACAGCTAGGAGCTCCTATAATTCACCCCTCCACTTT. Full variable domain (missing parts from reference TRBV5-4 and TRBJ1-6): ETGVTQSPTHLIKTRGQQVTLRCSSQSGHNTVSWYQQALGQGPQFIFQYYREEENGRGNFPPRFSGLQFPNYSSELNVNALELDDSALYLCASSLVGTARSSYNSPLHFGNGTRLTVT.

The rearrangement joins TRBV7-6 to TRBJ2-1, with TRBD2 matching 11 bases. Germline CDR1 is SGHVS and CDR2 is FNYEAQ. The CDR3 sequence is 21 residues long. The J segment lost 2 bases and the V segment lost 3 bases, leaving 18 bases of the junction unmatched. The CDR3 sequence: CASSFRSPRLAGLPPYNEQFF. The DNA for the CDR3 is TGTGCCAGCAGCTTTCGGTCACCGAGACTAGCGGGATTACCCCCCTACAATGAGCAGTTCTTC. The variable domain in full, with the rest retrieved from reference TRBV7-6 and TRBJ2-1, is GAGVSQSPRYKVTKRGQDVALRCDPISGHVSLYWYRQALGQGPEFLTYFNYEAQQDKSGLPNDRFSAERPEGSISTLTIQRTEQRDSAMYRCASSFRSPRLAGLPPYNEQFFGPGTRLTVL.

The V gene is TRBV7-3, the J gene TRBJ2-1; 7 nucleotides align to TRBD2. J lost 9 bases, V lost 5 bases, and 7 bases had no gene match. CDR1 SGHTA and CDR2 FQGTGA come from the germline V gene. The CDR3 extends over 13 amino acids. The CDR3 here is CASSPPAGAEQFF. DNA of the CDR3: TGTGCCAGCAGCCCCCCCGCGGGAGCTGAGCAGTTCTTC.

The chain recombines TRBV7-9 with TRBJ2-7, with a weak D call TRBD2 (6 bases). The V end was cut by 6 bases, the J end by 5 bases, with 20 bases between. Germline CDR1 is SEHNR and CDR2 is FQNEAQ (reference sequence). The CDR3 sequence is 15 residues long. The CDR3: CASRGTGRRADEQYF. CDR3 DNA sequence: TGTGCCAGCAGGGGCACTGGTCGGAGGGCCGACGAGCAGTACTTC.

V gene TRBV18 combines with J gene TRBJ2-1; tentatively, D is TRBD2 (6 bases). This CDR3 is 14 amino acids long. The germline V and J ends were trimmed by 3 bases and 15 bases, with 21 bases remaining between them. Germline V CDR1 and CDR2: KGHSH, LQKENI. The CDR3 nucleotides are TGTGCCAGCTCACCGGAGGGAGGCTCGGACTCGAGGTTCTTC. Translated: CASSPEGGSDSRFF. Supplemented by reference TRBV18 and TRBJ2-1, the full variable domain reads NAGVMQNPRHLVRRRGQEARLRCSPMKGHSHVYWYRQLPEEGLKFMVYLQKENIIDESGMPKERFSAEFPKEGPSILRIQQVVRGDSAAYFCASSPEGGSDSRFFGPGTRLTVL.

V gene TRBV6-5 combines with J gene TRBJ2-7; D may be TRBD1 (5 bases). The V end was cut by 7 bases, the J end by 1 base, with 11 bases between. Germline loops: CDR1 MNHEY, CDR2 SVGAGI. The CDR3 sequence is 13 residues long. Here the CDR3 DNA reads TGTGCCAGCAAAGAAGGGGAATCCTACGAGCAGTACTTC. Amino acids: CASKEGESYEQYF.

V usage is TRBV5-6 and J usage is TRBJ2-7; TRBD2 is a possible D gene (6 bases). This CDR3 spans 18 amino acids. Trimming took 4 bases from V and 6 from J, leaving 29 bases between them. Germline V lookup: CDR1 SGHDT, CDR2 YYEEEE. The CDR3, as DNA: TGTGCCAGCAGCCGGGATCTTCTTTCGAGGCGGAGGGCGGGCGAGCAGTACTTC. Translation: CASSRDLLSRRRAGEQYF.

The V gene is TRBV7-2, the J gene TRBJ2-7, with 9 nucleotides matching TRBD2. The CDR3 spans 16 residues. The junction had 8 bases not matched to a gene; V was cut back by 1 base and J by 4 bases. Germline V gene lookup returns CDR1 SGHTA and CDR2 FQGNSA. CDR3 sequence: CASSLGSGLAGYEQYF. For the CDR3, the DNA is TGTGCCAGCAGCTTAGGTAGCGGGCTAGCGGGGTACGAGCAGTACTTC. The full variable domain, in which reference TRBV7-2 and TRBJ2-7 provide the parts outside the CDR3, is GAGVSQSPSNKVTEKGKDVELRCDPISGHTALYWYRQSLGQGLEFLIYFQGNSAPDKSGLPSDRFSAERTGGSVSTLTIQRTQQEDSAVYLCASSLGSGLAGYEQYFGPGTRLTVT.

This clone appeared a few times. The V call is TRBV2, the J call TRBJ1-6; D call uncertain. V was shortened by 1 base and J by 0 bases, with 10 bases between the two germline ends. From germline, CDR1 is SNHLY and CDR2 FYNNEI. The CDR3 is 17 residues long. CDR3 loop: CASSEVRFSSYNSPLHF. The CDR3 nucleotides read TGTGCCAGCAGTGAAGTCAGATTCAGCTCCTATAATTCACCCCTCCACTTT.

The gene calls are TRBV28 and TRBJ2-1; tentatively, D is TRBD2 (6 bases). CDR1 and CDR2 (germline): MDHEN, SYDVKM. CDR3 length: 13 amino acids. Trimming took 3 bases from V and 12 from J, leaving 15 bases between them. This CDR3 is CASSFGTLPGQFF. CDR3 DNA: TGTGCCAGCAGTTTCGGGACTCTCCCTGGGCAGTTCTTC.

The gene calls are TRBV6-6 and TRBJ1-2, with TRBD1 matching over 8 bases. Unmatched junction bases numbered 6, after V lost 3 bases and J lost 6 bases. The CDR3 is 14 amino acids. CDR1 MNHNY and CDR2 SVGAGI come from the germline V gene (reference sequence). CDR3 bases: TGTGCCAGCAGTTATACAGGGGGTAGCGATGGCTACACCTTC. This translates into CASSYTGGSDGYTF.

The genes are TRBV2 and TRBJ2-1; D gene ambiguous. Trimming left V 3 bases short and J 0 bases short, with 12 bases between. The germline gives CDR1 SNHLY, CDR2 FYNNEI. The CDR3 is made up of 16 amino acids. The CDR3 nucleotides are TGTGCCAGCAGTGATATCTTCCTCGGCTCCTACAATGAGCAGTTCTTC. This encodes CASSDIFLGSYNEQFF.

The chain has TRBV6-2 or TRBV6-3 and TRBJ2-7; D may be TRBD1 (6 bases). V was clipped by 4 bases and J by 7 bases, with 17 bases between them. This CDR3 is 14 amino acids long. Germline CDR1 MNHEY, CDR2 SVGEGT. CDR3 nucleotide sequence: TGTGCCAGCAGTTCCGTCCGGGACAATGGAGAGCAGTACTTC. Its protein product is CASSSVRDNGEQYF.

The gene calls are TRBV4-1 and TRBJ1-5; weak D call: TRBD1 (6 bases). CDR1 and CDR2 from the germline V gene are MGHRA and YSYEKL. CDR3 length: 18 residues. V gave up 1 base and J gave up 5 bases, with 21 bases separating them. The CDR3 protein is CASSQGPYTTGADQPQHF. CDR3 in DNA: TGCGCCAGCAGCCAAGGGCCCTACACGACAGGCGCAGATCAGCCCCAGCATTTT.

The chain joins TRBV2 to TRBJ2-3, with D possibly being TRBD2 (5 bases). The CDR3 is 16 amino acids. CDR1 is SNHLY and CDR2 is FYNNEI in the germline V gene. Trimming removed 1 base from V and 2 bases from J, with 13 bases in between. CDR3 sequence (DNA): TGTGCCAGCAGTGAAGAGAGCGGTTCCTTCACAGATACGCAGTATTTT. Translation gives CASSEESGSFTDTQYF.

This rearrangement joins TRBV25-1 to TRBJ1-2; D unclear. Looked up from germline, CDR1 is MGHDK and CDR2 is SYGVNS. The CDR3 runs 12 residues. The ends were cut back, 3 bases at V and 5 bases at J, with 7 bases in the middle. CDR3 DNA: TGTGCCAGCAGTGATCCCCTTTATGGCTACACCTTC. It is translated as CASSDPLYGYTF.

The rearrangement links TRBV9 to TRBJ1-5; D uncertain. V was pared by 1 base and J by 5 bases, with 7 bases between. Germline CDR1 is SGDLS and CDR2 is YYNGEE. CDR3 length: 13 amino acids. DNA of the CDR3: TGTGCCAGCAGCGTATCCGGGGATCAGCCCCAGCATTTT. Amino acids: CASSVSGDQPQHF.

The CDR3 sequence is CASSQESQGATDTQYF. CDR3 sequence (DNA): TGTGCCAGCAGCCAAGAAAGCCAGGGGGCTACGGATACGCAGTATTTT. The V gene is TRBV3-1 (or the pseudogene TRBV3-2), the J gene TRBJ2-3, with TRBD1 matching 8 bases. CDR3 size: 16 residues. Germline V lookup: CDR1 LGHDT, CDR2 YNNKEL (reference sequence). V trimming: 0 bases; J trimming: 6 bases; junction bases outside the gene matches: 8.

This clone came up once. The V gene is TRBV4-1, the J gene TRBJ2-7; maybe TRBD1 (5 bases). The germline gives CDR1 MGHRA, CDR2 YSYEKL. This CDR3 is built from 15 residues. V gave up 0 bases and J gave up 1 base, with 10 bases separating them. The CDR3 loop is CASSQEARGSYEQYF. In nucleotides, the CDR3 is TGCGCCAGCAGCCAAGAGGCTAGGGGTTCCTACGAGCAGTACTTC.

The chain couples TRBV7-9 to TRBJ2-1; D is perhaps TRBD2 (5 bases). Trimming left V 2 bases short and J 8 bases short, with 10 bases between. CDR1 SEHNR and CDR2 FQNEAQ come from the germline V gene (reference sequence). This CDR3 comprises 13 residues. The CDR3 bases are TGTGCCAGCAGCTTAAGGACTGCGGATGAGCAGTTCTTC. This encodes CASSLRTADEQFF. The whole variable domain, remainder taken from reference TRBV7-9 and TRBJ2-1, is DTGVSQNPRHKITKRGQNVTFRCDPISEHNRLYWYRQTLGQGPEFLTYFQNEAQLEKSRLLSDRFSAERPKGSFSTLEIQRTEQGDSAMYLCASSLRTADEQFFGPGTRLTVL.

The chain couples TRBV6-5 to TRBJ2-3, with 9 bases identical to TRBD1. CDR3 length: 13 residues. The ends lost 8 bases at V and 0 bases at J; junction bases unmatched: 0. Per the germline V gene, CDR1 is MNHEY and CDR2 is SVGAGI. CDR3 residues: CASGTGSTDTQYF. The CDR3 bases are TGTGCCAGCGGGACAGGGAGCACAGATACGCAGTATTTT.

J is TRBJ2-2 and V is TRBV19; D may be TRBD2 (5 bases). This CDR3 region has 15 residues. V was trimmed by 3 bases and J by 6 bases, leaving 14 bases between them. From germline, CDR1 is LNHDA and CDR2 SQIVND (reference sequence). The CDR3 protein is CASSILPSHAGELFF. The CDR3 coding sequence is TGTGCCAGTAGTATTTTGCCTAGCCACGCCGGGGAGCTGTTTTTT.

CDR3 sequence (DNA): TGTGCCAGCAGTTTGAAGCCAGGGGCTGGGGCCAACGTCCTGACTTTC. This translates into CASSLKPGAGANVLTF. The chain carries TRBV28 and TRBJ2-6; weak D call: TRBD1 (6 bases). With 3 bases removed from V and 2 bases from J, the gap between germline ends came to 11 bases. Germline V gene data show CDR1 as MDHEN and CDR2 as SYDVKM. The CDR3 sequence is 16 residues long. The complete variable domain, with remaining parts taken from reference TRBV28 and TRBJ2-6, reads DVKVTQSSRYLVKRTGEKVFLECVQDMDHENMFWYRQDPGLGLRLIYFSYDVKMKEKGDIPEGYSVSREKKERFSLILESASTNQTSMYLCASSLKPGAGANVLTFGAGSRLTVL.